A selection of T cell receptor beta chains follows, all from one sample in a study of Graves' ophthalmopathy and Graves' hyperthyroidism. Each CDR3 protein gets one entry after TCRdb re-called the multiplex PCR reads with MiXCR. The table shows around 660,000 distinct CDR3 sequences, with about two fifths occurring only once. The sample taken for sequencing was peripheral blood. These receptors originate from an adult man with Graves' ophthalmopathy. The CDR3 runs from the conserved cysteine through the conserved F or W.

TRBV25-1,TRBJ2-7,CASSWGSGTDFYVQYF
TRBV24-1,TRBJ2-1,CATSRDSLREQFF
TRBV19,TRBJ2-7,CASSARGPPTYEQYF
TRBV4-2,TRBJ1-4,CASSQDGGMNEKLFF
TRBV7-9,TRBJ1-5,CASSPPPGWGQDQPQHF
TRBV2,TRBJ2-7,CASSDGREQYF
TRBV20-1,TRBJ2-3,CSARWAGGPITDTQYF
TRBV24-1,TRBJ1-2,CATSDSGTEVTF
TRBV29-1,TRBJ1-2,CREGHPYGYTF
TRBV9,TRBJ2-7,CASSLRGELGQYEQYF
TRBV7-2,TRBJ2-2,CASETSGGAGTGELFF
TRBV13,TRBJ1-1,CASSPMGGMNTEAFF
TRBV19,TRBJ1-1,CASQGVQGTEAFF
TRBV7-8,TRBJ2-2,CASGRQGAGGELFF
TRBV9,TRBJ1-6,CASSLYWKAKPYNSPLHF
TRBV29-1,TRBJ1-1,CSVGRGNLNTEAFF
TRBV10-3,TRBJ2-7,CAITAADSYEQYF
TRBV2,TRBJ1-2,CASSSWGRGGYTF
TRBV10-3,TRBJ1-1,CASSYDSEQGRDTEAFF
TRBV9,TRBJ2-7,CASSVEDSPYEQYF
TRBV14,TRBJ1-1,CASSQVARPRVNTEAFF
TRBV10-3,TRBJ1-6,CAISLEGTANSPLHF
TRBV15,TRBJ1-2,CATSRDAGQDGYTF
TRBV7-9,TRBJ1-5,CASSQDRGSGNQPQHF
TRBV7-2,TRBJ2-2,CASSRGSTGELFF
TRBV12-3/TRBV12-4,TRBJ2-7,CASSLRAGALYEQYF
TRBV10-3,TRBJ2-6,CAIRAAGFGANVLTF
TRBV12-3/TRBV12-4,TRBJ1-2,CASTGDVFYGYTF
TRBV2,TRBJ2-7,CASSVGQAGYEQYF
TRBV5-1,TRBJ1-2,CASRPPGQGAHYGYTF
TRBV12-3/TRBV12-4,TRBJ2-5,CASSTREQRTQYF
TRBV5-6,TRBJ1-2,CASSPPGQAYYGYTF
TRBV2,TRBJ1-6,CASSEADRGPRNSPLHF
TRBV30,TRBJ2-7,CAWSGGTGQDEQYF
TRBV5-6,TRBJ2-7,CASRRQGGGEQYF
TRBV7-8,TRBJ2-7,CASSFLIRTVEYEQYF
TRBV4-3,TRBJ1-2,CASSRTGGDYGYTF
TRBV20-1,TRBJ2-2,CSARLVTGELFF
TRBV19,TRBJ2-7,CASSTGAAYEQYF
TRBV2,TRBJ1-1,CASSPSRTGTEAFF